Below, one T cell receptor beta chain is given with its context. This clone appeared many times. Its antigen remains unidentified. Nothing much larger sits one base from this clone, and base qualities are not available. TCR CDR3 regions were amplified from genomic DNA by multiplex PCR using the deep immunoSEQ assay. Extracted genomic DNA from each cell subset was distributed evenly across all wells of several immunoSEQ 96-well plates, and each plate was treated as a replicate. Each replicate PCR for sorted subsets received around 210 ng genomic DNA, equal to tens of thousands of T cell genomes. Purified libraries were measured with a Qubit 3.0 fluorometer, size-checked on a Bioanalyzer 2100, and measured again with the KAPA Library Quantification kit. A separate single-read 150-cycle Illumina NextSeq 550 flow cell was used to sequence each immunoSEQ 96-well plate. The paper's data handling went like this. The immunoSEQ output contained only junctional sequences without quality scores, so filtering could not match that applied to full-length reads. Sequences were annotated with PyIR, a Python wrapper for IgBLAST v1.9, and V/J genes and CDR3 were assigned using IMGT germline references. Any read was removed if the V/J assignment was weak (E-value above 1e-6), the CDR3 was missing, or the read contained stop codons, out-of-frame junctions, or ambiguous translated residues. A V3J clonotype was defined by an identical inferred V gene, J gene, and CDR3 amino acid sequence. Percentage overlap between repertoires was calculated by dividing the number of shared unique clonotypes by the size of the smaller repertoire. RTK rarefaction, the Chao1 estimator, and Recon v2.1 estimates of unobserved clonotypes were used to assess repertoire richness. Generation probabilities for all TCRbeta clonotypes obtained by the gDNA method from a handful of donors were computed using OLGA. TCRdb re-hosts the immuneACCESS table, in-frame sequences only. Its copies lack some clones; in the studies checked, an unresolved V gene accounts for under half of them, and the cause for the rest is not known. Clone size and V and J calls were adopted from that table, with D and trimming inferred from the DNA. This sample holds more than 550,000 clones; about two thirds were observed only once. Over 1.5% of the sample comes from the top ten.

This entry belongs to a study of shared clonotypes between healthy human individuals (dated by TCRdb to the early 2020s). Study-wide context: The cohort comprised a couple of women and three men aged 18 to 49 years. Per donor, three plates each were used for CD4 naive and CD4 memory, two for CD8 naive, and one for CD8 memory. Each donor's leukapheresis produced roughly between about 0.8 and 8.9 billion PBMCs. The study deeply sequenced blood TCR repertoires of about 5 healthy adults to estimate repertoire size and the extent of clonotype sharing between individuals. Different laboratories and diverse techniques were used to prepare libraries and sequence TCR repertoires, to increase sequencing depth and limit assay-specific biases.

The study at large found these results: Compared with non-shared clonotypes, the clonotypes found in all four sorted-subset donors had higher generation probabilities. The small number of donors limited the genetic and exposure-history diversity represented. Pairwise subsampling indicated that sequencing depth was expected to affect the degree of clonotype sharing among donors. Sampling was limited to blood, and TCR repertoires in tissue likely differ from TCR repertoires in blood. Incomplete sequencing was indicated by rarefaction of sorted-subset datasets, despite the large sequencing depth. Sharing across several donors was observed for 4.5% to 6.5% of naive CD4, over 3% of naive CD8, about 2.5% of memory CD4, and roughly 0.4% of memory CD8 clonotypes. Naive subsets generally had larger estimated clonotype richness than memory subsets did.

Donors were healthy HIV-negative adults with no recently reported acute infections or vaccinations. Every donor was a Caucasian adult residing in Nashville, Tennessee, USA. CD4+ T cells were enriched through magnetic negative selection, after which naive cells were positively selected on CD45RA and the remaining negative fraction served as the memory subset. Blood was collected by leukapheresis, and PBMCs were isolated by Ficoll-Histopaque density gradient centrifugation and then cryopreserved in liquid nitrogen vapor phase. Analytical flow cytometry was used to check the purity and quantity of every magnetically sorted T cell population. Genomic DNA was isolated from every sorted fraction and measured by UV absorbance on a Nanodrop 2000c. The receptor comes from a woman in her twenties or thirties in good health. What was sequenced was memory CD4+ T cells sorted from blood. Read against the paper, the sample's cell subset or site label means: CD45RA-negative fraction.

For the CDR3, the sequence is CASSSGTGKADTQYF. The nucleotide sequence is TGTGCCAGCAGCTCTGGGACAGGCAAGGCAGATACGCAGTATTTT. The V and J genes are TRBV11-3 and TRBJ2-3; 8 bases in the middle match TRBD1. The CDR1 and CDR2 encoded by the germline V gene are SGHNT and YENEEA. Inclusive of the bounding cysteine and phenylalanine, the CDR3 is 15 residues long. Kept here is only the CDR3 DNA, which spans 45 bases and is read in frame from base 1. Trimmed from V: 4 bases; trimmed from J: 4 bases; junction bases lacking a gene match: 7.